This TCR beta chain comes out of a study of blood T cell repertoires in COVID-19. The method was immunoSEQ multiplex PCR; TCRdb's version includes in-frame clones alone and lacks a portion of them. The profile shows some 150,000 clones, about 90% of them singletons. This CDR3 has 13 amino acids. From germline, CDR1 is MGHDK and CDR2 SYGVNS. V lost 2 bases to trimming and J lost 7 bases, with 12 bases between them. The rearrangement uses TRBV25-1 and TRBJ2-7; D ambiguous. Material for sequencing was PBMCs or T cells enriched from blood (not recorded which). The source of this sequence is a human donor with acute COVID-19. The donor label of this sample is uncertain. CDR3 sequence (DNA): TGTGCCAGCAGTGAACGATCGGTTCGGGAGCAGTACTTC. Its protein product is CASSERSVREQYF.